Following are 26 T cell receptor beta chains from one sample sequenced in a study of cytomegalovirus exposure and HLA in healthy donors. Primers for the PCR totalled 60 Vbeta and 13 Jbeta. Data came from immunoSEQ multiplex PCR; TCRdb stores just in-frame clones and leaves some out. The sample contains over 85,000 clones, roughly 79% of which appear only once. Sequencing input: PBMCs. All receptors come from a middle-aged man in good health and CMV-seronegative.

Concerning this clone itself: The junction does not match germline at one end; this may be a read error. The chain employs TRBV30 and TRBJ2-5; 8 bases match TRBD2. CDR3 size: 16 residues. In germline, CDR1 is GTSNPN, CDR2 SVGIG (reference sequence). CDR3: CAWSVRASGWQGTQYF. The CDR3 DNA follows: TGTGCCTGGAGTGTAAGGGCTAGCGGGTGGCAAGGGACCCAGTACTTC.

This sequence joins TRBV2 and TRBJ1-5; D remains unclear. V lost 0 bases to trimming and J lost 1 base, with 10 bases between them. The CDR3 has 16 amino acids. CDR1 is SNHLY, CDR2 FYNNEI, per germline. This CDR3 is CASSEARNRSNQPQHF. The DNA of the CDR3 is TGTGCCAGCAGTGAAGCGCGCAATCGCAGCAATCAGCCCCAGCATTTT.

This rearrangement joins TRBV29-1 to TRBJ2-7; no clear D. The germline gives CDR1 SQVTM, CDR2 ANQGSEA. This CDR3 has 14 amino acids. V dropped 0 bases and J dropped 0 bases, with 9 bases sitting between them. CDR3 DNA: TGCAGCGTTGAAGAGACTCGTAGCTCCTACGAGCAGTACTTC. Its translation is CSVEETRSSYEQYF.

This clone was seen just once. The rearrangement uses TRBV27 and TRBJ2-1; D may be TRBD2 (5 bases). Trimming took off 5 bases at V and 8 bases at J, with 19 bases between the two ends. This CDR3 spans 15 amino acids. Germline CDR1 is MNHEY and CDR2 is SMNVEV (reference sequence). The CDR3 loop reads CASSPLAGGIDEQFF. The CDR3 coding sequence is TGTGCCAGCAGTCCCCTAGCTGGAGGTATTGATGAGCAGTTCTTC.

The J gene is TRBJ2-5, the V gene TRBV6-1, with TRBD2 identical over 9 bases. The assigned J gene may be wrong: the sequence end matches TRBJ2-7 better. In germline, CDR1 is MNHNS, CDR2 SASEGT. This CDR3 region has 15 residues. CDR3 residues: CASSEGSSGVYEQYF. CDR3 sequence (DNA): TGTGCCAGCAGTGAAGGGTCTAGCGGGGTATACGAGCAGTACTTC.

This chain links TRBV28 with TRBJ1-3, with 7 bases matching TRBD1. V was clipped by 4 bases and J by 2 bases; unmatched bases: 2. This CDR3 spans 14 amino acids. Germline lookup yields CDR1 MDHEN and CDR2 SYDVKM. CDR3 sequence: CASSWRGPGNTIYF. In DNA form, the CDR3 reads TGTGCCAGCAGTTGGAGGGGGCCTGGAAACACCATATATTTT.

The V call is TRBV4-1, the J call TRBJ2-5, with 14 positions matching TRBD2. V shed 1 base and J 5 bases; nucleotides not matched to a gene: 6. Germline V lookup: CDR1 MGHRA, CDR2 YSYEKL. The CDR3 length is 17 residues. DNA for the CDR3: TGCGCCAGCAGCCAAGGACTAGCGGGGGGGCCGGGGGAGACCCAGTACTTC. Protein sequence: CASSQGLAGGPGETQYF.

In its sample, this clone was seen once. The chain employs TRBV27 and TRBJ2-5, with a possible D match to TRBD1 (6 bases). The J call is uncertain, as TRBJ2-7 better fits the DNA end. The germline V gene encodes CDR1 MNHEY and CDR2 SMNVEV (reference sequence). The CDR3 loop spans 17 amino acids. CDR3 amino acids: CASSLLPRQAKKLEQYF. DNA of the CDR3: TGTGCCAGCAGTTTACTTCCTAGACAGGCTAAAAAGCTCGAGCAGTACTTC.

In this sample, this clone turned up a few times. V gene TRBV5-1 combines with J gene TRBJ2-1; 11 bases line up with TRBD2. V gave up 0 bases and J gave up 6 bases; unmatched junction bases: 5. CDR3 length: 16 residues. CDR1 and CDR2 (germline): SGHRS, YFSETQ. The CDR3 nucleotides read TGCGCCAGCAGCTTGGTGCTAGCGGGGGGCAGCAATGAGCAGTTCTTC. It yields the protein CASSLVLAGGSNEQFF.

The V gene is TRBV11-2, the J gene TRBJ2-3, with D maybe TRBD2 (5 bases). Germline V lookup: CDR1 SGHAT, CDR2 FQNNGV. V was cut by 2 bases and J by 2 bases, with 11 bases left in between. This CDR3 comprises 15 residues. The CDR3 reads CASSLNSVHTDTQYF. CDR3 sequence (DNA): TGTGCCAGCAGCTTAAATAGCGTTCACACAGATACGCAGTATTTT.

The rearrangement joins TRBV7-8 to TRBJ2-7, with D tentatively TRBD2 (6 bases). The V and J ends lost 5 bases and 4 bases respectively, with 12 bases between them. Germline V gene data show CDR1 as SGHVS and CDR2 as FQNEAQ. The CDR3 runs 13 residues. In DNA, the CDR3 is TGTGCCAGCAGCGGGACGGGACTTTACGAGCAGTACTTC. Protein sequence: CASSGTGLYEQYF.

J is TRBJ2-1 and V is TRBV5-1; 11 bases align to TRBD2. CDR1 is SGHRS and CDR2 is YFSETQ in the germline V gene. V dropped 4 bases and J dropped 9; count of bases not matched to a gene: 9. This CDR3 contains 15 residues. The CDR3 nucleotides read TGCGCCAGCAGCCTACTAGCGGGAGAGTCATTTGAGCAGTTCTTC. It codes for CASSLLAGESFEQFF.

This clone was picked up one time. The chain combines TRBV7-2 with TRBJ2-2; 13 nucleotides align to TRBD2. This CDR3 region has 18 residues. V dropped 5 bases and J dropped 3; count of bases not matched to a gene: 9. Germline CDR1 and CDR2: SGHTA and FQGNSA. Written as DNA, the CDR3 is TGTGCCAGCAGCCCCGAAACTAGCGGGAGGGCCGACACCGGGGAGCTGTTTTTT. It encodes CASSPETSGRADTGELFF.

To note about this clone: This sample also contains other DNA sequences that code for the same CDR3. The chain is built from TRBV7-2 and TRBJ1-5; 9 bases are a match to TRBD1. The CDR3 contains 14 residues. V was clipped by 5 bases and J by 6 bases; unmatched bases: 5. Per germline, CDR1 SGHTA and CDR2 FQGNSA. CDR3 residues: CASSVDRGGQPQHF. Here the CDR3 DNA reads TGTGCCAGCAGCGTCGACAGGGGGGGTCAGCCCCAGCATTTT.

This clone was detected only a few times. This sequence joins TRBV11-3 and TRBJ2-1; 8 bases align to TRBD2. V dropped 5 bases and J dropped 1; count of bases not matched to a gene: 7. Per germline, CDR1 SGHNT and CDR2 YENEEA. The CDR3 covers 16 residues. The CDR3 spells CASSQDTGGSYNEQFF. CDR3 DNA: TGTGCCAGCAGCCAAGATACGGGGGGGTCCTACAATGAGCAGTTCTTC.

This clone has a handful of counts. CDR3 residues: CASSPRGLKQASYEQYF. The CDR3 DNA is TGTGCCAGCAGCCCCAGGGGACTAAAGCAAGCTTCCTACGAGCAGTACTTC. The V and J genes are TRBV7-9 and TRBJ2-7; a weak D match, TRBD2 (7 bases). V was clipped by 5 bases and J by 1 base, with 21 bases between them. The CDR3 runs to 17 residues. CDR1 is SEHNR, CDR2 FQNEAQ, per germline (reference sequence).

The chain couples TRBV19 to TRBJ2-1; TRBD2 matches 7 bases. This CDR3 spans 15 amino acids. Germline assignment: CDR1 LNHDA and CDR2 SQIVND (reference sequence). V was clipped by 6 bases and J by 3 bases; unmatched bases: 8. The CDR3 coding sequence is TGTGCCAGTAGAACGAGCGGGATAATCTACAATGAGCAGTTCTTC. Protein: CASRTSGIIYNEQFF.

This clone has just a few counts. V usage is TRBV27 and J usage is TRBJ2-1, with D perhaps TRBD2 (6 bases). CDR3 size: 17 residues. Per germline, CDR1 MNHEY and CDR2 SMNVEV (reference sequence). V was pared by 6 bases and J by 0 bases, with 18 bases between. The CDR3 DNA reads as TGTGCCAGCAGGAACCCACGCCGGGACTCCTCCTACAATGAGCAGTTCTTC. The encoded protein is CASRNPRRDSSYNEQFF.

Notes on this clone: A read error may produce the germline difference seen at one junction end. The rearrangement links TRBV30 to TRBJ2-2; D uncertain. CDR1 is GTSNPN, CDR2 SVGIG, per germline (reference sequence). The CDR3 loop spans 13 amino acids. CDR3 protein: CAWSRLNNGELFF. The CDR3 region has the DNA TGTGCCTGGAGCCGACTCAACAACGGGGAGCTGTTTTTT.

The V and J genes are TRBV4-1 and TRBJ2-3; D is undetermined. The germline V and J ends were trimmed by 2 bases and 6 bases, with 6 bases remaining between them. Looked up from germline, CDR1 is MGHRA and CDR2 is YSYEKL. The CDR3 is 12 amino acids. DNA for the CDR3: TGCGCCAGCAGCCAAATTCTGGATACGCAGTATTTT. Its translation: CASSQILDTQYF.

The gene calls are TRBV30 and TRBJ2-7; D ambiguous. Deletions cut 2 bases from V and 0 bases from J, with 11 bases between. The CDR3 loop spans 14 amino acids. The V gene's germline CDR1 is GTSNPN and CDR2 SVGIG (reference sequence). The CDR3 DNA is TGTGCCTGGAGTATGGGCCCGAGCTCCTACGAGCAGTACTTC. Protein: CAWSMGPSSYEQYF.

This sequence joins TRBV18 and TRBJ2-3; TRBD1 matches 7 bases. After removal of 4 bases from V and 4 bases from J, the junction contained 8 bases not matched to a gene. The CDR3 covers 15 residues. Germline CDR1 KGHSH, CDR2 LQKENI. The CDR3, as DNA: TGTGCCAGCTCACTAATCGGACAGGACCCAGATACGCAGTATTTT. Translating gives CASSLIGQDPDTQYF. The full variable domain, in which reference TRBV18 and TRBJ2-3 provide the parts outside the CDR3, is NAGVMQNPRHLVRRRGQEARLRCSPMKGHSHVYWYRQLPEEGLKFMVYLQKENIIDESGMPKERFSAEFPKEGPSILRIQQVVRGDSAAYFCASSLIGQDPDTQYFGPGTRLTVL.

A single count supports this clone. CDR3 sequence (DNA): TGCGCCAGCAGCGTAGAAACTTCCGGGACTACCGCCTACAATGAGCAGTTCTTC. Protein sequence: CASSVETSGTTAYNEQFF. The V call is TRBV5-1, the J call TRBJ2-1, with 7 bases identical to TRBD2. V lost 4 bases, J lost 2 bases, and 15 bases stayed unmatched. CDR1 and CDR2 (germline): SGHRS, YFSETQ. The CDR3 is 18 amino acids. The whole variable domain, remainder taken from reference TRBV5-1 and TRBJ2-1, is KAGVTQTPRYLIKTRGQQVTLSCSPISGHRSVSWYQQTPGQGLQFLFEYFSETQRNKGNFPGRFSGRQFSNSRSEMNVSTLELGDSALYLCASSVETSGTTAYNEQFFGPGTRLTVL.

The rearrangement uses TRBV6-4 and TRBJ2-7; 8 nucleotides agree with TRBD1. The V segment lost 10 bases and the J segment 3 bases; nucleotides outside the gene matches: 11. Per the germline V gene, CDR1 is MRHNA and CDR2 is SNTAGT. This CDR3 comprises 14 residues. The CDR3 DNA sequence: TGTGCCACCAAAAACCGGGACAGGAACTACGAGCAGTACTTC. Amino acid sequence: CATKNRDRNYEQYF.

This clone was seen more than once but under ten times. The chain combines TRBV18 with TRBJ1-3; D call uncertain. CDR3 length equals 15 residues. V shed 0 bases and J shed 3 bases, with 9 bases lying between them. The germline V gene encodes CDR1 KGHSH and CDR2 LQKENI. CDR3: CASSPPAGFGNTIYF. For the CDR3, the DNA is TGTGCCAGCTCACCACCGGCCGGGTTTGGAAACACCATATATTTT.

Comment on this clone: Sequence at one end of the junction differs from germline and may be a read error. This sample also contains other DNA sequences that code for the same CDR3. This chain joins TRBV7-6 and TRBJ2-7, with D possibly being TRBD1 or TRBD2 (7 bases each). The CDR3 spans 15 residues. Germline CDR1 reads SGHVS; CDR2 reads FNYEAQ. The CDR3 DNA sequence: TGCGCCAGCAGCTTAGGGGGCGGGGGCTCCTACGAGCAGTACTTC. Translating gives CASSLGGGGSYEQYF.